These T cell receptor beta chains were read from a single sample in a study of shared clonotypes between healthy human individuals. The table came from immunoSEQ multiplex PCR; TCRdb's copy has only in-frame clones and leaves some out. The profile shows about 1 million clones, under 80% of them singletons. The sample was memory CD4+ T cells sorted from blood. All receptors derive from a man between 18 and 35 years old in good health. CDR3s include the opening cysteine and the closing phenylalanine or tryptophan. Each record gives: J gene, D gene, clone size, V gene, CDR3 DNA, CDR3 protein. The D gene is left open where the match is weak. A row's size may be missing; if present it is once, few, many or a size class.

J gene: TRBJ1-5
D gene: .
clone size: .
V gene: TRBV18
CDR3 DNA: TGTGCCAGCTCCCGGGATAAGGCCAATCAGCCCCAGCATTTT
CDR3 protein: CASSRDKANQPQHF

J gene: TRBJ2-5
D gene: TRBD1
clone size: .
V gene: TRBV10-1
CDR3 DNA: TGCGCCAGCAGTGAGTCAAGGGGGACAGGCCAAGAGACCCAGTACTTC
CDR3 protein: CASSESRGTGQETQYF

J gene: TRBJ2-3
D gene: .
clone size: .
V gene: TRBV28
CDR3 DNA: TGTGCCAGCGGTACTTCAAGAGATACGCAGTATTTT
CDR3 protein: CASGTSRDTQYF

J gene: TRBJ1-1
D gene: .
clone size: .
V gene: TRBV5-6
CDR3 DNA: TGTGCCAGCAGCTTACAGGGCCCGAGCACTGAAGCTTTCTTT
CDR3 protein: CASSLQGPSTEAFF

J gene: TRBJ2-1
D gene: .
clone size: .
V gene: TRBV10-2
CDR3 DNA: TGCGCCAGCACACATAACACCAATGAGCAGTTCTTC
CDR3 protein: CASTHNTNEQFF

J gene: TRBJ1-3
D gene: .
clone size: .
V gene: TRBV7-2
CDR3 DNA: TGTGCCAGCAGCTTATTAAGTGCAGCGGACAGATTCTCTGGAAACACCATATATTTT
CDR3 protein: CASSLLSAADRFSGNTIYF

J gene: TRBJ1-1
D gene: .
clone size: .
V gene: TRBV5-1
CDR3 DNA: TGCGCCAGCAGCTTGTTGGGGGCGAACACTGAAGCTTTCTTT
CDR3 protein: CASSLLGANTEAFF

J gene: TRBJ2-3
D gene: .
clone size: .
V gene: TRBV28
CDR3 DNA: TGTGCCAGCAGTTTACTGGGAACGCAGTATTTT
CDR3 protein: CASSLLGTQYF

J gene: TRBJ2-5
D gene: .
clone size: .
V gene: TRBV20-1
CDR3 DNA: TGCAGTGCTAAAGTGGGCGGGACCCAGTACTTC
CDR3 protein: CSAKVGGTQYF

J gene: TRBJ1-6
D gene: .
clone size: .
V gene: TRBV19
CDR3 DNA: TGTGCCAGTAAGAGTTGGGAGAATTCACCCCTCCACTTT
CDR3 protein: CASKSWENSPLHF

J gene: TRBJ2-1
D gene: .
clone size: .
V gene: TRBV4-1
CDR3 DNA: TGCGCCAGCAGCCACCCACTCCGGAATGAGCAGTTCTTC
CDR3 protein: CASSHPLRNEQFF

J gene: TRBJ1-2
D gene: .
clone size: .
V gene: TRBV19
CDR3 DNA: TGTGCCAGTAGTATACAGGCCAACTATGGCTACACCTTC
CDR3 protein: CASSIQANYGYTF

J gene: TRBJ1-5
D gene: .
clone size: .
V gene: TRBV6-6
CDR3 DNA: TGTGCCAGCAGTTCAGGCCAGCCCCAGCATTTT
CDR3 protein: CASSSGQPQHF

J gene: TRBJ2-3
D gene: TRBD1
clone size: .
V gene: TRBV11-3
CDR3 DNA: TGTGCCAGCAGCTTTGGACAGGGTAGCACAGATACGCAGTATTTT
CDR3 protein: CASSFGQGSTDTQYF

J gene: TRBJ2-6
D gene: TRBD2
clone size: .
V gene: TRBV7-9
CDR3 DNA: TGTGCCAGCAGCTTGGCGGCGGGAGTTGGGGCCAACGTCCTGACTTTC
CDR3 protein: CASSLAAGVGANVLTF

J gene: TRBJ2-1
D gene: .
clone size: .
V gene: TRBV6-5
CDR3 DNA: TGTGCCAGCAGTTTGGGGAATGAGCAGTTCTTC
CDR3 protein: CASSLGNEQFF

J gene: TRBJ1-2
D gene: .
clone size: .
V gene: TRBV5-1
CDR3 DNA: TGCGCCAGCAGGCCGGAAGGTCCCATCTCTTATGGCTACACCTTC
CDR3 protein: CASRPEGPISYGYTF

J gene: TRBJ2-7
D gene: TRBD2
clone size: .
V gene: TRBV6-6
CDR3 DNA: TGTGCCAGCAGTTTCTTGGCGGGAGCAGGCTACGAGCAGTACTTC
CDR3 protein: CASSFLAGAGYEQYF

J gene: TRBJ2-2
D gene: .
clone size: .
V gene: TRBV7-2
CDR3 DNA: TGTGCCAGCAGCTTAGATTCGGGTACCACCGGGGAGCTGTTTTTT
CDR3 protein: CASSLDSGTTGELFF

J gene: TRBJ2-5
D gene: .
clone size: .
V gene: TRBV11-2
CDR3 DNA: TGTGCCAGCAGCTTAGTGGCAGAAGGGGCCCAGTACTTC
CDR3 protein: CASSLVAEGAQYF

J gene: TRBJ1-1
D gene: .
clone size: .
V gene: TRBV12-5
CDR3 DNA: TGTGCTAGTGGCCTTGGGGCGGAGAACACTGAAGCTTTCTTT
CDR3 protein: CASGLGAENTEAFF

J gene: TRBJ2-1
D gene: .
clone size: few
V gene: TRBV30
CDR3 DNA: TGTGCCTGGATACGCGACCCGAGGTACAATGAGCAGTTCTTC
CDR3 protein: CAWIRDPRYNEQFF

J gene: TRBJ2-5
D gene: TRBD1
clone size: .
V gene: TRBV18
CDR3 DNA: TGTGCCAGCTCACTAGGGACAGGGGGCGCGGAGACCCAGTACTTC
CDR3 protein: CASSLGTGGAETQYF

J gene: TRBJ2-1
D gene: TRBD1
clone size: .
V gene: TRBV11-2
CDR3 DNA: TGTGCCAGCAGAAACAGGGGTTCGTACAATGAGCAGTTCTTC
CDR3 protein: CASRNRGSYNEQFF

J gene: TRBJ2-7
D gene: .
clone size: .
V gene: TRBV6-1
CDR3 DNA: TGTGCCAGCAAAGGGACCTTCCTGAGCTCCTACGAGCAGTACTTC
CDR3 protein: CASKGTFLSSYEQYF

J gene: TRBJ1-6
D gene: .
clone size: .
V gene: TRBV4-2
CDR3 DNA: TGTGCCAGCAGCCAAGACCTGGGCAGGATATATAATTCACCCCTCCACTTT
CDR3 protein: CASSQDLGRIYNSPLHF

J gene: TRBJ2-7
D gene: TRBD2
clone size: .
V gene: TRBV5-1
CDR3 DNA: TGCGCCAGCAGCAGCCTCGGACTAGATTCCTACGAGCAGTACTTC
CDR3 protein: CASSSLGLDSYEQYF

J gene: TRBJ1-1
D gene: .
clone size: few
V gene: TRBV10-3
CDR3 DNA: TGTGCCATCAGGGACCAGACCACTGAAGCTTTCTTT
CDR3 protein: CAIRDQTTEAFF

J gene: TRBJ2-1
D gene: .
clone size: .
V gene: TRBV4-2
CDR3 DNA: TGTGCCAGCAGCCAAGTGGGTCAGGGCAATGAGCAGTTCTTC
CDR3 protein: CASSQVGQGNEQFF

J gene: TRBJ2-7
D gene: .
clone size: .
V gene: TRBV6-6
CDR3 DNA: TGTGCCAGCAGTTACACTCCGGGCCGTTCCTACGAGCAGTACTTC
CDR3 protein: CASSYTPGRSYEQYF

J gene: TRBJ2-3
D gene: .
clone size: .
V gene: TRBV2
CDR3 DNA: TGTGCCAGCAAATCCACAGCCACAGATACGCAGTATTTT
CDR3 protein: CASKSTATDTQYF

J gene: TRBJ2-3
D gene: .
clone size: .
V gene: TRBV5-1
CDR3 DNA: TGCGCCAGCAGCCGAATTTCCGGGGGCCTCACAGATACGCAGTATTTT
CDR3 protein: CASSRISGGLTDTQYF